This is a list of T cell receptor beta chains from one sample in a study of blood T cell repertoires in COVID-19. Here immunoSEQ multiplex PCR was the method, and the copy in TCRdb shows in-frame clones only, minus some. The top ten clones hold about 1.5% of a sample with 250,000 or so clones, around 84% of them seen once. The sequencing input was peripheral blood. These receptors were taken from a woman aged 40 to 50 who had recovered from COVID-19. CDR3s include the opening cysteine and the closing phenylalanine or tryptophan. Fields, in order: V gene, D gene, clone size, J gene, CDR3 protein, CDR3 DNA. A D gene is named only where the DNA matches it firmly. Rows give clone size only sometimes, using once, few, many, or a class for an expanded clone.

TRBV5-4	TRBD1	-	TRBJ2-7	CASSSGQVPSYEQYF	TGTGCCAGCAGCTCCGGACAGGTTCCCTCCTACGAGCAGTACTTC
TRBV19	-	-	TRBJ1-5	CASSIYGLTGNQPQHF	TGTGCCAGTAGTATCTACGGGTTAACGGGCAATCAGCCCCAGCATTTT
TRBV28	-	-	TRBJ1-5	CASSLAGNPNQPQHF	TGTGCCAGCAGTTTGGCGGGGAACCCCAATCAGCCCCAGCATTTT
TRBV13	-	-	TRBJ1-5	CASSLSNQPQHF	TGTGCCAGCAGCCTTAGCAATCAGCCCCAGCATTTT
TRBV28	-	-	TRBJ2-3	CASSLSRSTDTQYF	TGTGCCAGCAGTTTATCCAGGAGCACAGATACGCAGTATTTT
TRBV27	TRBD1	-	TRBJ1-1	CASRESGGGWRDTEAFF	TGTGCCAGCAGAGAATCAGGGGGTGGTTGGAGGGACACTGAAGCTTTCTTT
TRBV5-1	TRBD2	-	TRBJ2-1	CASSPLAGAYNEQFF	TGCGCCAGCAGCCCACTAGCGGGGGCTTACAATGAGCAGTTCTTC
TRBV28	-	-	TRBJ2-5	CASSAPGMETQYF	TGTGCCAGCAGTGCTCCAGGGATGGAGACCCAGTACTTC
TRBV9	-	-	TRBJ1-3	CASSVGTDSGNTIYF	TGTGCCAGCAGCGTAGGGACAGACTCTGGAAACACCATATATTTT
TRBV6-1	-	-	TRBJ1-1	CASSEYSSYTEAFF	TGTGCCAGCAGTGAGTACAGCTCTTACACTGAAGCTTTCTTT
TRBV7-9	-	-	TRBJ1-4	CASSSGGTNEKLFF	TGTGCCAGCAGCTCCGGCGGAACTAATGAAAAACTGTTTTTT
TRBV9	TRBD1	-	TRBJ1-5	CASSVGPGQGNQPQHF	TGTGCCAGCAGCGTAGGGCCGGGACAGGGCAATCAGCCCCAGCATTTT
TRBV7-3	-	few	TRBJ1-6	CASSLRGPNSPLHF	TGTGCCAGCAGCCTCCGGGGTCCGAATTCACCCCTCCACTTT
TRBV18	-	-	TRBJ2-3	CASSTRQVRGTDTQYF	TGTGCCAGCTCAACCCGACAGGTTCGGGGCACAGATACGCAGTATTTT
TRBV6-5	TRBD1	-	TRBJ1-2	CASSGDRGGYGYTF	TGTGCCAGCAGCGGGGACAGGGGGGGCTATGGCTACACCTTC